Presented here are 18 T cell receptor beta chains from one specimen sequenced in a study of cytomegalovirus exposure and HLA in healthy donors. It was with 60 Vbeta and 13 Jbeta primers that the PCR ran. Only in-frame clones appear in the TCRdb table, and some are missing; sequencing was by immunoSEQ multiplex PCR. Among about 100,000 clones listed, roughly 82% were seen once. The sequenced material came from PBMCs. These receptors were obtained from a woman aged 18-29 years in good health and CMV-seronegative.

CDR3 loop: CASSQGTAVTGELFF. The CDR3 nucleotides read TGCGCCAGCAGCCAAGGGACAGCAGTCACCGGGGAGCTGTTTTTT. The V call is TRBV4-1, the J call TRBJ2-2, with TRBD1 as a possible D gene (6 bases). The CDR3 runs to 15 residues. Germline CDR1 MGHRA, CDR2 YSYEKL. V was cut by 1 base and J by 4 bases, with 10 bases left in between.

CDR3 bases: TGTGCCAGCAGTTTATATCAGGGGGTCGGCGGGGAGCTGTTTTTT. It specifies CASSLYQGVGGELFF. J is TRBJ2-2 and V is TRBV27; 7 bases are shared with TRBD1. The CDR3 extends over 15 amino acids. Germline loops: CDR1 MNHEY, CDR2 SMNVEV (reference sequence). Trimming removed 1 base from V and 7 bases from J; junction bases left unmatched: 6.

V and J are TRBV21-1 and TRBJ1-1. TRBV21-1 counts as a pseudogene. CDR3 length: 17 amino acids. This CDR3 reads CASSKRRAKGLNTEAFF. The CDR3 DNA sequence: TGTGCCAGCAGCAAACGGCGGGCGAAAGGTTTGAACACTGAAGCTTTCTTT.

The chain uses TRBV5-4 and TRBJ1-5; the D is unclear. Looked up from germline, CDR1 is SGHNT and CDR2 is YYREEE (reference sequence). This CDR3 is 13 amino acids long. V lost 5 bases and J 0 bases, leaving 6 bases between the germline ends. CDR3 in amino acids: CASSVYSNQPQHF. CDR3 DNA: TGTGCCAGCAGTGTGTATAGCAATCAGCCCCAGCATTTT.

J is TRBJ2-3 and V is TRBV5-1; weak D call: TRBD2 (6 bases). Germline V lookup: CDR1 SGHRS, CDR2 YFSETQ. CDR3 length: 13 amino acids. The germline V and J ends were trimmed by 0 bases and 5 bases, with 7 bases remaining between them. The CDR3 reads CASSLEGGDTQYF. CDR3 coding DNA: TGCGCCAGCAGCTTGGAGGGAGGAGATACGCAGTATTTT.

This clone was detected only once. CDR3 DNA sequence: TGTGCCAGCAGCTTAATGGGGACAAGCTCCTACAATGAGCAGTTCTTC. This encodes CASSLMGTSSYNEQFF. This chain links TRBV7-3 with TRBJ2-1; TRBD1 might be the D (6 bases). The CDR3 sequence is 16 residues long. V lost 1 base and J lost 0, with 10 bases in between. The germline CDR1 and CDR2 sequences are SGHTA and FQGTGA.

This clone was recorded at least ten times. The genes are TRBV19 and TRBJ2-2; TRBD2 matches 13 bases. V lost 1 base, J lost 4 bases, and 9 bases stayed unmatched. The CDR3 has 19 amino acids. Germline CDR1 is LNHDA and CDR2 is SQIVND (reference sequence). CDR3 bases: TGTGCCAGTAGTATAGGGGAGACTAGCGGGGGGCCGTTCACCGGGGAGCTGTTTTTT. Encoded protein: CASSIGETSGGPFTGELFF.

The rearrangement links TRBV30 to TRBJ1-1; tentative D call: TRBD1 (6 bases). The CDR3 is 16 residues long. Germline loops: CDR1 GTSNPN, CDR2 SVGIG (reference sequence). The V gene lost 4 bases and the J gene lost 1 base, with 19 bases spanning the gap. CDR3 in DNA: TGTGCCTGGATAAAGCGGGGATCGACAGGGAACACTGAAGCTTTCTTT. Its protein is CAWIKRGSTGNTEAFF.

This clone was found once. The V and J genes are TRBV28 and TRBJ1-1, with unresolved D. This CDR3 spans 11 amino acids. Per germline, CDR1 MDHEN and CDR2 SYDVKM. V was pared by 2 bases and J by 8 bases, with 6 bases between. The CDR3 loop reads CASSLGAEAFF. The CDR3 DNA reads TGTGCCAGCAGTTTAGGAGCCGAAGCTTTCTTT.

Regarding this clone: Other DNA sequences of this sample code for an identical CDR3. The chain uses TRBV7-2 and TRBJ2-2; 8 nucleotides match TRBD1. Germline CDR1 reads SGHTA; CDR2 reads FQGNSA. CDR3 length: 16 residues. V was pared by 1 base and J by 5 bases, with 6 bases of the junction left unmatched. For the CDR3, the DNA is TGTGCCAGCAGCTTAGGCGGCCAGGGGGCAACCGGGGAGCTGTTTTTT. Translating gives CASSLGGQGATGELFF.

V gene TRBV5-1 combines with J gene TRBJ2-2; weak D call: TRBD1 (6 bases). V was pared by 2 bases and J by 2 bases, with 7 bases between. Per germline, CDR1 SGHRS and CDR2 YFSETQ. The CDR3 spans 14 residues. The CDR3 reads CASSLQGNTGELFF. For the CDR3, the DNA is TGCGCCAGCAGCTTACAGGGAAACACCGGGGAGCTGTTTTTT.

V usage is TRBV7-9 and J usage is TRBJ2-7; a possible D gene is TRBD1 (6 bases). V gave up 5 bases and J gave up 2 bases, with 10 bases separating them. The CDR3 is 13 amino acids. Looked up from germline, CDR1 is SEHNR and CDR2 is FQNEAQ (reference sequence). The DNA for the CDR3 is TGTGCCAGCAGCACAGGACAGACCTACGAGCAGTACTTC. It encodes CASSTGQTYEQYF.

The V call is TRBV28, the J call TRBJ1-5; TRBD1 might be the D (6 bases). CDR3 length equals 14 residues. V shed 7 bases and J shed 5 bases, with 15 bases lying between them. In germline, CDR1 is MDHEN, CDR2 SYDVKM. CDR3 in amino acids: CASTTGSYDQPQHF. As DNA, the CDR3 is TGTGCCAGCACTACAGGGTCCTACGATCAGCCCCAGCATTTT.

This rearrangement joins TRBV30 to TRBJ2-1, with 8 positions matching TRBD1. V was pared by 5 bases and J by 4 bases, with 10 bases of the junction left unmatched. This CDR3 region has 15 residues. Germline V gene lookup returns CDR1 GTSNPN and CDR2 SVGIG (reference sequence). This CDR3 is CAWSPEDRVYNEQFF. CDR3 nucleotide sequence: TGTGCCTGGTCACCCGAGGACAGGGTGTACAATGAGCAGTTCTTC.

The chain has TRBV10-3 and TRBJ2-2; 7 nucleotides agree with TRBD1. Trimming cost V 6 bases and J 0 bases; bases outside gene matches: 4. Germline V gene data show CDR1 as ENHRY and CDR2 as SYGVKD. This CDR3 is built from 15 residues. The CDR3 DNA reads TGTGCCATCAGGCAACAGGGGTCGAACACCGGGGAGCTGTTTTTT. Its protein is CAIRQQGSNTGELFF.

The V and J genes are TRBV5-1 and TRBJ1-2, with D uncertain. V was cut by 1 base and J by 6 bases, with 10 bases left in between. Germline V lookup: CDR1 SGHRS, CDR2 YFSETQ. CDR3 length: 13 residues. CDR3 nucleotides: TGCGCCAGCAGCTTGACCGGGATCGATGGCTACACCTTC. It translates to CASSLTGIDGYTF.

In its sample, this clone was seen a few times. The rearrangement joins TRBV2 to TRBJ2-7; 7 bases line up with TRBD1. V lost 3 bases and J lost 0; bases outside the gene matches: 2. The CDR3 is 14 residues long. Germline-derived CDR1 and CDR2 are SNHLY and FYNNEI. As DNA, the CDR3 is TGTGCCAGCAGTGAGCAGGGGGACTCCTACGAGCAGTACTTC. It encodes CASSEQGDSYEQYF.

The V call is TRBV7-9, the J call TRBJ1-1; D is undetermined. The V gene's germline CDR1 is SEHNR and CDR2 FQNEAQ (reference sequence). CDR3 length equals 16 residues. V dropped 4 bases and J dropped 0 bases, with 15 bases sitting between them. The CDR3 loop is CASSYPARGLNTEAFF. The CDR3 coding sequence is TGTGCCAGCAGCTACCCAGCCCGGGGTTTGAACACTGAAGCTTTCTTT.